This entry describes one T cell receptor beta chain. The sample belongs to a study of blood T cell repertoires in COVID-19. Clinical history reported by participants formed the basis on which cohorts were assigned. All recovered Cohort 3 donors got two negative PCRs, got clearance, or saw symptom resolution. The germline V and J ends were trimmed by 6 bases and 6 bases, with 17 bases remaining between them. The CDR3 length is 14 residues. The germline CDR1 and CDR2 sequences are MGHRA and YSYEKL. Original analysis: Estimation of nucleated cell counts was performed using reference gene primer amplification. Generated by immunoSEQ multiplex PCR, the TCRdb table keeps only in-frame clones and is missing some. D and trimming were read from the DNA, whereas the V and J calls and clone size are those reported in that table. Of about 250,000 clones in the sample, around nine tenths were seen once.

The receptor comes from a woman in her late teens or twenties who had recovered from COVID-19. J is TRBJ1-1 and V is TRBV4-1; D is unresolved. Input material: PBMCs or T cells enriched from blood (not recorded which). The CDR3 reads CASRKTVWVPEAFF. The DNA for the CDR3 is TGCGCCAGCAGGAAAACAGTGTGGGTCCCTGAAGCTTTCTTT.